The clone carrying this T cell receptor delta chain was detected ten times or more. A much larger clone is a single base away; this may be a read error. The data derive from a study of gamma-delta T cells after stem cell transplantation. This CDR3 has 24 amino acids. The V gene's germline CDR1 is TSWWSYY and CDR2 QGS. Unmatched junction bases numbered 29, after V lost 2 bases and J lost 0 bases. TCRdb re-called clones from the RT-PCR reads via CATT. The sample includes around 16,000 delta-chain clones, just under 9.5% of them seen just once. Sequenced material: gamma-delta T cells. This clonotype was obtained from a human donor. It is not recorded whose cells these are; they may come from a transplant donor. The chain joins TRDV1 to TRDJ1; TRDD3 matches 8 bases. The CDR3, as DNA: TGTGCTCTTGGGGAAGGGGTCTTCCACGCCTTACTGGGGGCGTATTCCTTCCACACCGATAAACTCATCTTT. It specifies CALGEGVFHALLGAYSFHTDKLIF.